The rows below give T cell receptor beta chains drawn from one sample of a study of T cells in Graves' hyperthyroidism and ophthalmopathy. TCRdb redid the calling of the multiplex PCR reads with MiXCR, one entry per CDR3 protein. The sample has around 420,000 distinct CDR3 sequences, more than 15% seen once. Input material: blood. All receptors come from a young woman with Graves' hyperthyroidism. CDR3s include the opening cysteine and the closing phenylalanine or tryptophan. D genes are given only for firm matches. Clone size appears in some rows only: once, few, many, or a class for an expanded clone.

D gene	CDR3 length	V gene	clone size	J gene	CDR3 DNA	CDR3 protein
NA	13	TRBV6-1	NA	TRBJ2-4	TGTGCCAGCAGCCCCGCGGAGGGAGGCATTCAGTACTTC	CASSPAEGGIQYF
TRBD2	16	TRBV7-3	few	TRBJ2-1	TGTGCCAGCAGCTTCTCCGGGACTAGCGGGAGTAATGAGCAGTTCTTC	CASSFSGTSGSNEQFF
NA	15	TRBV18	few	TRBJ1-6	TGTGCCAGCTCACCACAGGGGTCCCATAATTCACCCCTCCACTTT	CASSPQGSHNSPLHF
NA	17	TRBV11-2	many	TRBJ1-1	TGTGCCAGCAGCATCACCCCAGCGCGGGTAGCGAGCACTGAAGCTTTCTTT	CASSITPARVASTEAFF
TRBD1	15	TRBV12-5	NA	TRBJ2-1	TGTGCTAGTGGCCCAGGACAGGGGAATTACAATGAGCAGTTCTTC	CASGPGQGNYNEQFF
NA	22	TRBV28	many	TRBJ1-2	TGTGCCAGCCTCTCGAGGCGAACCATCCTTACAACAAGCCGTTTCAGGGACTATGGCTACACCTTC	CASLSRRTILTTSRFRDYGYTF
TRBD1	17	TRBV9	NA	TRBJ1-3	TGTGCCAGCAGCATCTGGGACAGGGGGACCTCTGGAAACACCATATATTTT	CASSIWDRGTSGNTIYF
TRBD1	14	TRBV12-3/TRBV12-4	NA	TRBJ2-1	TGTGCCAGCAGTTTCCTACAGGGACAGGGGCAGCAGTTCTTC	CASSFLQGQGQQFF
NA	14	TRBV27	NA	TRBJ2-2	TGTGCCAGCAGTTTAGTAGTGGACACCGGGGAGCTGTTTTTT	CASSLVVDTGELFF
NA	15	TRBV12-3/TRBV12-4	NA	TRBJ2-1	TGTGCCAGCAGTCCTTCAGACTTCTCCTACAATGAGCAGTTCTTC	CASSPSDFSYNEQFF
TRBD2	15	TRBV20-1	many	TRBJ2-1	TGCAGTGCCCACGCCGGGACTAGCGGGGCCAATGAGCAGTTCTTC	CSAHAGTSGANEQFF
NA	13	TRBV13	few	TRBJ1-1	TGTGCCAGCAGACAGACAGACAACACTGAAGCTTTCTTT	CASRQTDNTEAFF
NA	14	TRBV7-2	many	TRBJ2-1	TGTGCCAGCAGCTTAAAAACGGGGAACAATGAGCAGTTCTTC	CASSLKTGNNEQFF
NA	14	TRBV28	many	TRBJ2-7	TGTGCCAGCAGTTTGAGGGTGGCAACCTACGAGCAGTACTTC	CASSLRVATYEQYF
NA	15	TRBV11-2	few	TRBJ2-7	TGTGCCAGCAGCTTATTAGCGGAGGTCTTCTACGAGCAGTACTTC	CASSLLAEVFYEQYF
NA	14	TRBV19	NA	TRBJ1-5	TGTGCCAGCGAAGGGCAGTATAGCAATCAGCCCCAGCATTTT	CASEGQYSNQPQHF
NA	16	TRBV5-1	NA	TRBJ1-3	TGCGCCAGCAGCTTGGCTGCGGGTCCCCCTGGAAACACCATATATTTT	CASSLAAGPPGNTIYF
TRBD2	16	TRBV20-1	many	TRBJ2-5	TGCAGTGCCTTATCAACCGGGACTAGTAGTGGGGAGACCCAGTACTTC	CSALSTGTSSGETQYF
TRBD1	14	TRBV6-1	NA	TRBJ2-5	TGTGCCAGCAGCGAACAGGGGCGGCAAGAGACCCAGTACTTC	CASSEQGRQETQYF
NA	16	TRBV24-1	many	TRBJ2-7	TGTGCCACCAGTGATTCCCGGGTCGGAGGGGTCTACGAGCAGTACTTC	CATSDSRVGGVYEQYF
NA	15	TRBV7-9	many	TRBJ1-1	TGTGCCAGCAGCTCGCCCGACAGCCTGAACACTGAAGCTTTCTTT	CASSSPDSLNTEAFF
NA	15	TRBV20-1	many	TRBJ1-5	TGCAGTGCTAGCCAGACTTCTGATAGCAATCAGCCCCAGCATTTT	CSASQTSDSNQPQHF
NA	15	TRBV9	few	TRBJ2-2	TGTGCCTCATCACAAGCCCCCCTGAACACCGGGGAGCTGTTTTTT	CASSQAPLNTGELFF
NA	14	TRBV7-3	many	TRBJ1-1	TGTGCCAGCAGCTCCCCTCACCAGAACACTGAAGCTTTCTTT	CASSSPHQNTEAFF
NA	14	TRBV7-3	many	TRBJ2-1	TGTGCCAGCAGCTTACGAGACAGGTACAATGAGCAGTTCTTC	CASSLRDRYNEQFF
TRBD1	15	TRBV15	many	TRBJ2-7	TGTGCCACCAGCAGAGATTTGGGGACAGCTATCGAGCAGTACTTC	CATSRDLGTAIEQYF
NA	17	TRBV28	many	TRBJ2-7	TGTGCCAGCAGTTTATTAGGGGGGGGCCCGACTCTCTACGAGCAGTACTTC	CASSLLGGGPTLYEQYF
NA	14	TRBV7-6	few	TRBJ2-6	TGTGCCAGCAGCTTGGGGGCTGGGGCCAACGTCCTGACTTTC	CASSLGAGANVLTF
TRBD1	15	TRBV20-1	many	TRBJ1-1	TGCAGTGCTGAGGATCGACAGGGGGCTAGGACTGAAGCTTTCTTT	CSAEDRQGARTEAFF
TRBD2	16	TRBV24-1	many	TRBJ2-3	TGTGCCACCAGTGCGTCCTCTAGCGGGGTCACAGATACGCAGTATTTT	CATSASSSGVTDTQYF
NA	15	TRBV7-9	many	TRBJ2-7	TGTGCCAGCAGCTTGGATCTCGGGACAATCTACGAGCAGTACTTC	CASSLDLGTIYEQYF
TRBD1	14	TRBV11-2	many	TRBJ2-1	TGTGCCAGCAGCTCAGGGACAGGGAACAATGAGCAGTTCTTC	CASSSGTGNNEQFF
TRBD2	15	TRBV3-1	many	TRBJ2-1	TGTGCCAGCAACCCCGGGCGGGGGGCCTACAATGAGCAGTTCTTC	CASNPGRGAYNEQFF
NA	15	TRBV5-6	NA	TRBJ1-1	TGTGCCAGCAGCTTAGGGGGACTCTCAGGGACTGAAGCTTTCTTT	CASSLGGLSGTEAFF
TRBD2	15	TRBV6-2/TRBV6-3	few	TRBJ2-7	TGTGCCAGCAGTAGACTAGCGGGCTTTGGCTACGAGCAGTACTTC	CASSRLAGFGYEQYF
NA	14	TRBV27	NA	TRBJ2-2	TGTGCCACCAGGTTGTTCACGAACACCGGGGAGCTGTTTTTT	CATRLFTNTGELFF
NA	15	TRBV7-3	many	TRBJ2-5	TGTGCCAGCAGCTTAACCCAGGGTCGGGGGGAGACCCAGTACTTC	CASSLTQGRGETQYF
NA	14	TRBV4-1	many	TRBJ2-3	TGCGCCAGCAGCCTAAGCCACAGGGCAGATACGCAGTATTTT	CASSLSHRADTQYF
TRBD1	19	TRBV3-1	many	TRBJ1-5	TGTGCCAGCAGCCAAGTAGGAGCAGGGGGTTCGGATAGCAATCAGCCCCAGCATTTT	CASSQVGAGGSDSNQPQHF
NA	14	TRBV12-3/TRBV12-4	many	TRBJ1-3	TGTGCCAGCAGTTTACTGGCAGCCGGAAACACCATATATTTT	CASSLLAAGNTIYF
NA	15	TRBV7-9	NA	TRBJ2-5	TGTGCCAGCAGCCCGGATTGGGAGGCCGGGGAGACCCAGTACTTC	CASSPDWEAGETQYF
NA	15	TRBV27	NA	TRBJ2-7	TGTGCCAGCAGGCCGGGCTTCAGGGCGAATTACGAGCAGTACTTC	CASRPGFRANYEQYF
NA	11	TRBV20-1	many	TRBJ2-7	TGCAGTGCTAACCCAGAATACGAGCAGTACTTC	CSANPEYEQYF
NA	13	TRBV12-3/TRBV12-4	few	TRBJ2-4	TGTGCCAGCAGTTTACGGGGCGAGGGCATTCAGTACTTC	CASSLRGEGIQYF
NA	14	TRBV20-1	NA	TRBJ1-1	TGCAGTGCTCAGGACGGGGGGCTGATATTTGAAGCTTTCTTT	CSAQDGGLIFEAFF
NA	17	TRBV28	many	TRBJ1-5	TGTGCCAGCAGTTTAAGGCGGGCAGCCCATAGCAATCAGCCCCAGCATTTT	CASSLRRAAHSNQPQHF
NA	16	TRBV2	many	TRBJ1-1	TGTGCCAGCACTTTTGAGGGGGTCGGTCTGAGCACTGAAGCTTTCTTT	CASTFEGVGLSTEAFF